One and the same sample provided the 14 T cell receptor beta chains below, sequenced in a study of cytomegalovirus exposure and HLA in healthy donors. Primers for the PCR totalled 60 Vbeta and 13 Jbeta. The data were produced by immunoSEQ multiplex PCR, yet TCRdb's version contains in-frame clones alone and is incomplete. The sample lists 180,000 or so clones, about 80% seen once, with around 15% in the top ten. Source material: PBMCs. The receptors come from a man aged 50 to 60 in good health and CMV-seropositive.

V is TRBV2 and J is TRBJ1-2; no definite D call. The CDR3 covers 14 residues. The germline V and J ends were trimmed by 3 bases and 3 bases, with 11 bases remaining between them. Germline V gene data show CDR1 as SNHLY and CDR2 as FYNNEI. CDR3 bases: TGTGCCAGCAGTGATATGAGGGAGTACTATGGCTACACCTTC. It codes for CASSDMREYYGYTF.

This clone was seen once. J is TRBJ2-7 and V is TRBV27; 9 bases are a match to TRBD1. Germline V CDR1 and CDR2: MNHEY, SMNVEV (reference sequence). This CDR3 is 17 amino acids long. The V and J ends lost 5 bases and 3 bases, in that order; junction bases with no gene match: 14. CDR3 sequence (DNA): TGTGCCAGCAGTCCCACCAAGCCGGGACAGGGTCGCTACGAGCAGTACTTC. Translation: CASSPTKPGQGRYEQYF.

The chain has TRBV25-1 and TRBJ2-1, with D possibly TRBD2 on 6 matching bases. Between the trimmed V and J ends, which lost 1 base and 7 bases, there was a span of 14 bases. The CDR3 length is 15 residues. From germline, CDR1 is MGHDK and CDR2 SYGVNS. For the CDR3, the DNA is TGTGCCAGCAGTGAATTGGAGGGCCGGGGGAATGAGCAGTTCTTC. This encodes CASSELEGRGNEQFF.

This sequence joins TRBV5-1 and TRBJ2-1, with a tentative D call TRBD1 (6 bases). Germline V gives CDR1 SGHRS, CDR2 YFSETQ. The length of the CDR3 is 13 residues. Trimming stripped 4 bases from V and 7 bases from J, with 12 bases between. The CDR3 nucleotides read TGCGCCAGCAGCAGGACAGAAGTGAATGAGCAGTTCTTC. Its translation is CASSRTEVNEQFF. Looking up the rest from reference TRBV5-1 and TRBJ2-1 gives the full variable domain: KAGVTQTPRYLIKTRGQQVTLSCSPISGHRSVSWYQQTPGQGLQFLFEYFSETQRNKGNFPGRFSGRQFSNSRSEMNVSTLELGDSALYLCASSRTEVNEQFFGPGTRLTVL.

CDR3 nucleotides: TGTGCCAGCAGTTTCCGGACTAGCGGGGGGGTCGCAGATACGCAGTATTTT. It codes for CASSFRTSGGVADTQYF. This chain links TRBV27 with TRBJ2-3; 15 bases map to TRBD2. Looked up from germline, CDR1 is MNHEY and CDR2 is SMNVEV (reference sequence). CDR3 length: 17 residues. Trimming cost V 3 bases and J 4 bases; bases outside gene matches: 5.

This chain uses TRBV25-1 with TRBJ2-5; no clear D. With 5 bases removed from V and 5 bases from J, the gap between germline ends came to 12 bases. The length of the CDR3 is 13 residues. CDR1 and CDR2 from the germline V gene are MGHDK and SYGVNS. The CDR3 coding sequence is TGTGCCAGCAGTTTCGAGGCCCCGGAGACCCAGTACTTC. This codes for CASSFEAPETQYF.

The chain uses TRBV19 and TRBJ2-7; 7 bases are shared with TRBD1. CDR3 length: 18 amino acids. V gave up 4 bases and J gave up 2 bases; unmatched junction bases: 17. The germline V gene has CDR1 LNHDA and CDR2 SQIVND (reference sequence). This CDR3 reads CASSRKRTGVGSTYEQYF. CDR3 in DNA: TGTGCCAGTAGTAGAAAACGAACAGGGGTAGGTTCGACCTACGAGCAGTACTTC.

This chain links TRBV30 with TRBJ1-2; 8 nucleotides agree with TRBD1. Germline lookup yields CDR1 GTSNPN and CDR2 SVGIG (reference sequence). This CDR3 spans 14 amino acids. V lost 4 bases, J lost 0 bases, and 4 bases stayed unmatched. CDR3 bases: TGTGCCTGGACAGGGGGCCTTTCTAACTATGGCTACACCTTC. Protein product: CAWTGGLSNYGYTF.

V is TRBV10-3 and J is TRBJ2-5, with 10 bases matching TRBD2. V was pared by 7 bases and J by 1 base, with 6 bases of the junction left unmatched. The CDR3 has 15 residues. CDR1 is ENHRY, CDR2 SYGVKD, per germline. The CDR3 coding sequence is TGTGCCATCAAGGCTAGCGGGGGCCTCCAAGAGACCCAGTACTTC. Its protein product is CAIKASGGLQETQYF.

V usage is TRBV4-1 and J usage is TRBJ2-7; TRBD1 is a possible D gene (5 bases). V shed 1 base and J shed 0 bases, with 10 bases lying between them. Germline CDR1 MGHRA, CDR2 YSYEKL. CDR3 length: 15 residues. CDR3 region: CASSQGQSSSYEQYF. The DNA for the CDR3 is TGCGCCAGCAGCCAAGGACAGTCGAGCTCCTACGAGCAGTACTTC.

The V gene is TRBV28, the J gene TRBJ1-2; unclear D gene. CDR3 length equals 14 residues. Germline assignment: CDR1 MDHEN and CDR2 SYDVKM. Trimming removed 5 bases at V and 1 base at J, with 11 bases between. The CDR3: CASSPGEINYGYTF. In DNA, the CDR3 is TGTGCCAGCAGTCCCGGTGAGATTAACTATGGCTACACCTTC.

Notes on this clone: At one end, the junction sequence differs from germline, possibly due to a read error. This chain connects TRBV7-9 to TRBJ1-6; the match to TRBD1 covers 7 bases. The CDR3 contains 15 residues. Germline V gives CDR1 SEHNR, CDR2 FQNEAQ (reference sequence). CDR3 sequence: CAGSPGGTYNSPLHF. The CDR3 coding sequence is TGTGCCGGCAGCCCAGGGGGGACCTATAATTCACCCCTCCACTTT.

V gene TRBV7-9 combines with J gene TRBJ2-5; 8 nucleotides agree with TRBD2. CDR3 length: 13 residues. With 11 bases clipped from V and 4 bases from J, the junction kept 9 bases outside the gene matches. In germline, CDR1 is SEHNR, CDR2 FQNEAQ (reference sequence). The CDR3 bases are TGTGCCTCCCGGGGGGGGGTAGGAGAGACCCAGTACTTC. Its translation: CASRGGVGETQYF.

This chain connects TRBV7-9 to TRBJ2-7, with a tentative D call TRBD1 (6 bases). Deletions cut 5 bases from V and 3 bases from J, with 8 bases between. CDR1 is SEHNR, CDR2 FQNEAQ, per germline (reference sequence). This CDR3 is 12 amino acids long. CDR3 loop: CASSTQGYEQYF. In DNA, the CDR3 is TGTGCCAGCAGCACACAGGGCTACGAGCAGTACTTC.